The next 24 T cell receptor beta chains were all read from a single sample in a study of shared clonotypes between healthy human individuals. TCRdb keeps only in-frame clones here, not all; method: immunoSEQ multiplex PCR. The sample gives about 2.4 million clones, around 90% of which show up once; about 0.13% is in the top ten. Sequenced: naive CD4+ T cells sorted from blood. Sample subset: CD45RA+ positively selected. These receptors came from a man between 18 and 29 years old in good health.

The gene calls are TRBV18 and TRBJ2-1, with TRBD2 as a possible D gene (5 bases). CDR1 KGHSH and CDR2 LQKENI come from the germline V gene. The CDR3 length is 17 residues. V was clipped by 5 bases and J by 4 bases, with 21 bases between them. CDR3 protein: CASSASREGSIYNEQFF. The DNA for the CDR3 is TGTGCCAGCTCAGCCAGTCGCGAGGGATCAATATACAATGAGCAGTTCTTC.

This clone has only a few counts. The chain combines TRBV4-1 with TRBJ2-1, with D perhaps matching TRBD2 (6 bases). Germline V gene lookup returns CDR1 MGHRA and CDR2 YSYEKL. The V and J ends lost 1 base and 4 bases respectively, with 11 bases between them. The CDR3 extends over 15 amino acids. The CDR3 DNA reads as TGCGCCAGCAGCCAAGTTACTAGCATGTACAATGAGCAGTTCTTC. Amino acid sequence: CASSQVTSMYNEQFF.

This chain links TRBV6-5 with TRBJ2-1, with 8 positions matching TRBD2. The CDR3 contains 14 residues. Germline loops: CDR1 MNHEY, CDR2 SVGAGI. V was pared by 6 bases and J by 5 bases, with 6 bases of the junction left unmatched. The CDR3 bases are TGTGCCAGCAGCGTCGGGAGGGCTAACAATGAGCAGTTCTTC. It encodes CASSVGRANNEQFF.

The chain links TRBV4-1 to TRBJ2-2; unclear D gene. CDR3 length: 13 residues. Trimming took off 4 bases at V and 8 bases at J, with 11 bases between the two ends. Germline CDR1 reads MGHRA; CDR2 reads YSYEKL. CDR3 DNA: TGCGCCAGCAGCCGTCCTGTACTAGGGGAGCTGTTTTTT. Amino acids: CASSRPVLGELFF.

This chain joins TRBV25-1 and TRBJ2-1, with 7 bases identical to TRBD2. Germline loops: CDR1 MGHDK, CDR2 SYGVNS. V lost 7 bases to trimming and J lost 2 bases; unmatched junction nucleotides: 5. The CDR3 spans 14 residues. The CDR3, as DNA: TGTGCCAGCAACCCTGGGGGGGCCTACAATGAGCAGTTCTTC. As protein: CASNPGGAYNEQFF.

The chain couples TRBV29-1 to TRBJ2-3; D gene unclear. This CDR3 is 12 amino acids long. Germline assignment: CDR1 SQVTM and CDR2 ANQGSEA. The germline V and J ends were trimmed by 3 bases and 3 bases, with 7 bases remaining between them. This CDR3 reads CSVERQTDTQYF. CDR3 nucleotides: TGCAGCGTTGAGAGACAAACAGATACGCAGTATTTT.

The rearrangement uses TRBV28 and TRBJ1-1; no clear D. The V gene's germline CDR1 is MDHEN and CDR2 SYDVKM. The V and J ends lost 6 bases and 2 bases respectively, with 19 bases between them. The CDR3 is 16 residues long. The CDR3 DNA follows: TGTGCCAGCAGCCCTACCCATTCCCTAAGCAACACTGAAGCTTTCTTT. This codes for CASSPTHSLSNTEAFF.

The rearrangement uses TRBV19 and TRBJ1-4, with no clear D. This CDR3 comprises 13 residues. Trimming took off 6 bases at V and 5 bases at J, with 10 bases between the two ends. Germline CDR1 is LNHDA and CDR2 is SQIVND (reference sequence). CDR3 amino acids: CASRGLGNEKLFF. The CDR3 bases are TGTGCCAGTAGGGGCTTGGGGAATGAAAAACTGTTTTTT.

The J gene is TRBJ2-3, the V gene TRBV7-9; D uncertain. Trimming stripped 5 bases from V and 9 bases from J, with 15 bases between. The germline V gene has CDR1 SEHNR and CDR2 FQNEAQ (reference sequence). This CDR3 spans 13 amino acids. The CDR3 DNA reads TGTGCCAGCAGCCCCCAGGCTGAGCGAACGCAGTATTTT. This translates into CASSPQAERTQYF.

The chain uses TRBV5-6 and TRBJ2-6, with D perhaps TRBD1 or TRBD2 (5 bases each). V lost 0 bases, J lost 0 bases, and 7 bases lay in between. In germline, CDR1 is SGHDT, CDR2 YYEEEE. There are 16 residues in the CDR3. In nucleotides, the CDR3 is TGTGCCAGCAGCTTGGGTGGGACCTCTGGGGCCAACGTCCTGACTTTC. This sequence encodes CASSLGGTSGANVLTF. The full variable domain, with the rest looked up from reference TRBV5-6 and TRBJ2-6, is DAGVTQSPTHLIKTRGQQVTLRCSPKSGHDTVSWYQQALGQGPQFIFQYYEEEERQRGNFPDRFSGHQFPNYSSELNVNALLLGDSALYLCASSLGGTSGANVLTFGAGSRLTVL.

The genes are TRBV19 and TRBJ2-7; 8 nucleotides match TRBD1. The germline gives CDR1 LNHDA, CDR2 SQIVND (reference sequence). V lost 0 bases, J lost 4 bases, and 5 bases stayed unmatched. The CDR3 sequence is 15 residues long. CDR3 sequence (DNA): TGTGCCAGTAGTATAGAGGGGACAGGACCTTACGAGCAGTACTTC. This codes for CASSIEGTGPYEQYF.

The chain joins TRBV7-2 to TRBJ1-5; D remains unclear. CDR1 is SGHTA and CDR2 is FQGNSA in the germline V gene. The CDR3 extends over 15 amino acids. V was pared by 2 bases and J by 0 bases, with 8 bases between. CDR3 bases: TGTGCCAGCAGCTTAAAACTTTATAGCAATCAGCCCCAGCATTTT. Amino acid sequence: CASSLKLYSNQPQHF.

V is TRBV11-2 and J is TRBJ2-5; 9 nucleotides agree with TRBD1. CDR1 SGHAT and CDR2 FQNNGV come from the germline V gene. The CDR3 consists of 15 residues. Trimming cost V 4 bases and J 1 base; bases outside gene matches: 4. The CDR3 is CASSSGTGSQETQYF. DNA of the CDR3: TGTGCCAGCAGCTCCGGGACAGGGTCCCAAGAGACCCAGTACTTC. The full variable domain, its missing parts supplied by reference TRBV11-2 and TRBJ2-5, is EAGVAQSPRYKIIEKRQSVAFWCNPISGHATLYWYQQILGQGPKLLIQFQNNGVVDDSQLPKDRFSAERLKGVDSTLKIQPAKLEDSAVYLCASSSGTGSQETQYFGPGTRLLVL.

The CDR3 reads CASSPPGTQTYEQYF. The CDR3 region has the DNA TGTGCCAGCAGCCCCCCTGGGACTCAAACTTACGAGCAGTACTTC. This sequence joins TRBV7-2 and TRBJ2-7, with D perhaps TRBD2 (6 bases). Between the trimmed V and J ends, which lost 5 bases and 4 bases, there was a span of 18 bases. This CDR3 contains 15 residues. CDR1 is SGHTA and CDR2 is FQGNSA in the germline V gene. Supplemented by reference TRBV7-2 and TRBJ2-7, the full variable domain reads GAGVSQSPSNKVTEKGKDVELRCDPISGHTALYWYRQSLGQGLEFLIYFQGNSAPDKSGLPSDRFSAERTGGSVSTLTIQRTQQEDSAVYLCASSPPGTQTYEQYFGPGTRLTVT.

This clone came up once. V usage is TRBV5-5 and J usage is TRBJ2-7; TRBD2 matches at 13 bases. The CDR3 totals 15 residues. In germline, CDR1 is SGHKS, CDR2 YYEKEE (reference sequence). The V and J ends lost 4 bases and 4 bases, in that order; junction bases with no gene match: 5. CDR3 DNA: TGTGCCAGCAGCCCGGGGACTAGCGGGAAGTACGAGCAGTACTTC. Protein product: CASSPGTSGKYEQYF.

This clone was observed once. The genes are TRBV7-2 and TRBJ2-1; a weak D match, TRBD2 (5 bases). Trimming removed 4 bases at V and 2 bases at J, with 15 bases between. CDR1 is SGHTA, CDR2 FQGNSA, per germline. The length of the CDR3 is 16 residues. This CDR3 is CASSYRGFLTYNEQFF. For the CDR3, the DNA is TGTGCCAGCAGCTATAGAGGGTTCTTAACCTACAATGAGCAGTTCTTC.

The CDR3 nucleotides are TGTGCCAGCAGCTTACGGAGGAAGGGCCCGAACACTGAAGCTTTCTTT. It codes for CASSLRRKGPNTEAFF. The chain carries TRBV11-2 and TRBJ1-1; D is unresolved. Trimming took 2 bases from V and 1 from J, leaving 14 bases between them. The CDR3 extends over 16 amino acids. The germline V gene has CDR1 SGHAT and CDR2 FQNNGV.

J is TRBJ2-1 and V is TRBV10-1; 9 bases map to TRBD2. There are 15 residues in the CDR3. The V segment lost 4 bases and the J segment 7 bases; nucleotides outside the gene matches: 8. Germline loops: CDR1 WNHNN, CDR2 SYGVQD (reference sequence). CDR3: CASSVWRGGRNEQFF. CDR3 in DNA: TGCGCCAGCAGTGTGTGGCGGGGGGGCCGAAATGAGCAGTTCTTC.

This clone was recorded once. The J gene is TRBJ2-5, the V gene TRBV7-9; TRBD2 is a possible D gene (5 bases). CDR1 is SEHNR, CDR2 FQNEAQ, per germline (reference sequence). The CDR3 contains 14 residues. Trimming shortened V by 1 base and J by 4 bases, and 10 bases separated the two germline ends. CDR3: CASSLGLARETQYF. The DNA for the CDR3 is TGTGCCAGCAGCTTAGGGCTAGCACGAGAGACCCAGTACTTC.

The chain joins TRBV4-3 to TRBJ2-4, with 10 bases identical to TRBD2. From germline, CDR1 is LGHNA and CDR2 YSLEER. The CDR3 is made up of 19 amino acids. Losses at the gene ends were 3 bases for V and 0 bases for J; bases not matched to a gene: 11. This CDR3 reads CASSQRTSGGDLAKNIQYF. The CDR3 region has the DNA TGCGCCAGCAGCCAGCGGACTAGCGGAGGGGATCTAGCCAAAAACATTCAGTACTTC.

Concerning this clone: In the same sample, other DNA sequences code for this CDR3. The rearrangement uses TRBV18 and TRBJ2-5; 8 bases align to TRBD1. Germline assignment: CDR1 KGHSH and CDR2 LQKENI. With 4 bases clipped from V and 2 bases from J, the junction kept 0 bases outside the gene matches. This CDR3 region has 13 residues. In nucleotides, the CDR3 is TGTGCCAGCTCACGGACAGGGCAAGAGACCCAGTACTTC. Residues: CASSRTGQETQYF. Full variable domain (missing parts from reference TRBV18 and TRBJ2-5): NAGVMQNPRHLVRRRGQEARLRCSPMKGHSHVYWYRQLPEEGLKFMVYLQKENIIDESGMPKERFSAEFPKEGPSILRIQQVVRGDSAAYFCASSRTGQETQYFGPGTRLLVL.

The V call is TRBV6-1, the J call TRBJ2-6; 10 bases are shared with TRBD1. After removal of 1 base from V and 2 bases from J, the junction contained 14 bases not matched to a gene. This CDR3 contains 21 residues. Germline V lookup: CDR1 MNHNS, CDR2 SASEGT. CDR3 protein: CASSEDLGQGRVAAGANVLTF. CDR3 sequence (DNA): TGTGCCAGCAGTGAAGACTTGGGACAGGGGAGAGTCGCTGCTGGGGCCAACGTCCTGACTTTC.

The chain is built from TRBV7-2 and TRBJ2-1; 12 bases map to TRBD2. J lost 7 bases, V lost 2 bases, and 12 bases had no gene match. This CDR3 comprises 18 residues. Germline-derived CDR1 and CDR2 are SGHTA and FQGNSA. This chain's CDR3 is CASSLSKRTSGKSNEQFF. Written as DNA, the CDR3 is TGTGCCAGCAGCTTATCCAAGAGGACTAGCGGGAAATCTAATGAGCAGTTCTTC.

This sequence joins TRBV4-3 and TRBJ2-3; possibly TRBD2 for D (6 bases). Germline V gives CDR1 LGHNA, CDR2 YSLEER. CDR3 size: 13 residues. The V and J ends lost 0 bases and 11 bases respectively, with 12 bases between them. In DNA, the CDR3 is TGCGCCAGCAGCCAAGATCTTAAGGGAGGGCAGTATTTT. Its protein is CASSQDLKGGQYF.